One T cell receptor beta chain is described in this entry. Its specificity is not known. The data were taken from a study of T-cell memory formation after mild COVID-19. Notes on the study in general: Researchers report contracting CD4+ clones mostly in CM and EM, with CD8+ clones in EMRA. Memory from before infection featured some responding clones, which suggests cross-reactive memory joined.

Germline CDR1 is MNHEY and CDR2 is SVGAGI. The CDR3 consists of 17 residues. The germline V and J ends were trimmed by 0 bases and 6 bases, with 20 bases remaining between them. TCRdb redid the calling of the 5' RACE reads with MiXCR, one entry per CDR3 protein. Altogether some 300,000 distinct CDR3 sequences are present, less than 20% being singletons, with the ten largest covering around 20%. J is TRBJ1-2 and V is TRBV6-5; D might be TRBD1 (6 bases). The sequencing sample was made of PBMCs or a T cell subset sorted from them (not recorded which). This receptor was identified in a man aged 18 to 29 who had mild COVID-19 (a few samples of this study predate the infection). Cell type and time point are not known. The CDR3 DNA sequence: TGTGCCAGCAGTTACTCGAGGGACCGGGGGGCGAACCATGGCTACACCTTC. Protein product: CASSYSRDRGANHGYTF.